These T cell receptor beta chains were read from a single sample in a study of response to subunit inactivated influenza vaccine. TCRdb reprocessed the RT-PCR reads via MiXCR and lists one record per CDR3 protein. The sample has around 470,000 distinct CDR3 sequences; roughly 7.6% are singletons. Sequencing was performed on PBMCs from blood, taken about 23 months after vaccination. All receptors derive from a man aged 50 to 69 who received an inactivated influenza vaccine. CDR3s include the opening cysteine and the closing phenylalanine or tryptophan. The D gene is left open where the match is weak. Clone size is given for some rows only: seen once, a few or many times, or a class if the clone is expanded.

.	TRBJ1-6	few	TRBV11-2	CASSLGRVLSPLHF	TGTGCCAGCAGCTTAGGCAGGGTGCTTTCACCCCTCCACTTT
.	TRBJ1-5	.	TRBV15	CATSSVGLGPYSNQPQHF	TGTGCCACCAGCAGCGTCGGACTCGGGCCTTATAGCAATCAGCCCCAGCATTTT
.	TRBJ2-1	many	TRBV30	CAWSWGPGNEQFF	TGTGCCTGGAGTTGGGGACCCGGGAATGAGCAGTTCTTC
TRBD1	TRBJ1-3	many	TRBV3-1	CASSRTGTGNTIYF	TGTGCCAGCAGCCGGACAGGGACTGGAAACACCATATATTTT
.	TRBJ2-3	.	TRBV4-3	CASSQDPGPTDTQYF	TGCGCCAGCAGCCAAGACCCGGGACCCACAGATACGCAGTATTTT
.	TRBJ2-5	few	TRBV20-1	CSARQYQETQYF	TGCAGTGCTAGACAGTACCAAGAGACCCAGTACTTC
.	TRBJ1-2	.	TRBV7-2	CASSLMWGTDGYTF	TGTGCCAGCAGCTTAATGTGGGGTACGGACGGCTACACCTTC
.	TRBJ2-1	few	TRBV12-3/TRBV12-4	CASSLYLTGRNEQFF	TGTGCCAGCAGTCTCTACCTCACAGGAAGGAATGAGCAGTTCTTC
.	TRBJ1-1	many	TRBV6-1	CASGGRTENTEAFF	TGTGCCAGTGGGGGTAGGACCGAGAACACTGAAGCTTTCTTT
TRBD1	TRBJ1-1	many	TRBV5-6	CASSLPNRGTEAFF	TGTGCCAGCAGCTTGCCTAACAGGGGAACTGAAGCTTTCTTT
.	TRBJ1-6	.	TRBV7-8	CASSLVESTYNSPLHF	TGTGCCAGCAGCTTAGTTGAGTCTACCTATAATTCACCCCTCCACTTT
TRBD2	TRBJ2-3	.	TRBV12-3/TRBV12-4	CASSAGGAATDTQYF	TGTGCCAGCAGTGCGGGGGGGGCAGCCACAGATACGCAGTATTTT
.	TRBJ1-4	many	TRBV4-3	CASSQDMGRGNEKLFF	TGCGCCAGCAGCCAAGATATGGGGAGAGGGAACGAAAAACTGTTTTTT
.	TRBJ2-7	few	TRBV21-1	CASSKSGARGTYEQYF	TGTGCCAGCAGCAAATCCGGGGCCCGCGGAACCTACGAGCAGTACTTC
.	TRBJ2-5	many	TRBV12-3/TRBV12-4	CASSLGPLGLQETQYF	TGTGCCAGCAGTTTAGGCCCCTTAGGCCTCCAAGAGACCCAGTACTTC
.	TRBJ2-3	.	TRBV29-1	CSVEPGPTDTQYF	TGCAGCGTTGAACCGGGCCCCACAGATACGCAGTATTTT
.	TRBJ2-3	many	TRBV5-1	CASSSAPWGTDTQYF	TGCGCCAGCAGCTCCGCCCCGTGGGGGACAGATACGCAGTATTTT
TRBD2	TRBJ2-1	few	TRBV3-1	CASRGGLAQIYNEQFF	TGTGCCAGCAGAGGAGGACTAGCGCAGATCTACAATGAGCAGTTCTTC